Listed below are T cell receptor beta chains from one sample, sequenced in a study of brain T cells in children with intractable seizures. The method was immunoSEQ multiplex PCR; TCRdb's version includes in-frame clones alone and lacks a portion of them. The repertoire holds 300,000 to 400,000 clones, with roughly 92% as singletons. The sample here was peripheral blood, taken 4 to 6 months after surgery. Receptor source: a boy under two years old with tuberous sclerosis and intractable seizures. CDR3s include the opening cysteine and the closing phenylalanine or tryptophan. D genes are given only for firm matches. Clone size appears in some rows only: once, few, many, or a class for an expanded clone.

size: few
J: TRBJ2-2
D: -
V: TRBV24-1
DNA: TGTGCCACCAGTGTCCCAGGTAACACCGGGGAGCTGTTTTTT
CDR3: CATSVPGNTGELFF

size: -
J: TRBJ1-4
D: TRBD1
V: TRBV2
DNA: TGTGCCTGGACAGGGGAGGAGAGGACTAATGAAAAACTGTTTTTT
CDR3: CAWTGEERTNEKLFF

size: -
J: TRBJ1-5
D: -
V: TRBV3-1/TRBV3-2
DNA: TGTGCCAGCAGCCAAGGTCAGGGGCGTCAGCCCCAGCATTTT
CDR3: CASSQGQGRQPQHF

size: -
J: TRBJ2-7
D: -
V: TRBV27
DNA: TGTGCCAGCAGTTATTCCTCGGGGGCGAGCTCCTACGAGCAGTACTTC
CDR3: CASSYSSGASSYEQYF

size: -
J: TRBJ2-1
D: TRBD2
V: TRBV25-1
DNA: TGTGCCAGCAGTGATCCCAGCGGGGGGCCTTACAATGAGCAGTTCTTC
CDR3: CASSDPSGGPYNEQFF

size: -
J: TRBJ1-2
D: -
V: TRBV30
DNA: TGTGCCTGGAGACCCAGGGGCGCCTATGGCTACACCTTC
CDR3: CAWRPRGAYGYTF

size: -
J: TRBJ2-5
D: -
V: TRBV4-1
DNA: TGCGCCAGCAGCCAAGATCCGGGCGGGGAGCAGTACTTC
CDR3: CASSQDPGGEQYF

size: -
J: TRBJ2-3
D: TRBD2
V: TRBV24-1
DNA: TGTGCCACCAGTCCACTAGCGGGAGACGTAGATACGCAGTATTTT
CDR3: CATSPLAGDVDTQYF

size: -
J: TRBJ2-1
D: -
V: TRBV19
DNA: TGTGCCAGTACCCCCTCCCCACTAGCAGGTGGGGTCAATGAGCAGTTCTTC
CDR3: CASTPSPLAGGVNEQFF

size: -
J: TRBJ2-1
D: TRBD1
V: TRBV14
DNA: TGTGCCAGCAGCCGTATTACAGGGGTTGGTGAGCAGTTCTTC
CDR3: CASSRITGVGEQFF

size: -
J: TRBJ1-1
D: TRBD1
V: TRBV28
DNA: TGTGCCAGCAGTTTTCCCCCCACAGGGGGCTGGGTCACTGAAGCTTTCTTT
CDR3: CASSFPPTGGWVTEAFF

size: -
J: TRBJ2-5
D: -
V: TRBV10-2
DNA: TGCGCCAGCAGTGTCGGGACCTTCGGCGAGGAGACCCAGTACTTC
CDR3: CASSVGTFGEETQYF

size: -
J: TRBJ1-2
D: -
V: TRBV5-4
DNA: TGTGCCAGCAGCTTGCAGGGGCAAAACTATGGCTACACCTTC
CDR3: CASSLQGQNYGYTF

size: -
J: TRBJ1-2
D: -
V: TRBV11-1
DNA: TGTGCCAGCAGCCCAGGGGTTTATGGCTACACCTTC
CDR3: CASSPGVYGYTF

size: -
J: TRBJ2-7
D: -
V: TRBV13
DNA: TGTGCCAGCAGCCCCGATGAGGGCAGGGCGGGGTACGAGCAGTACTTC
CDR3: CASSPDEGRAGYEQYF

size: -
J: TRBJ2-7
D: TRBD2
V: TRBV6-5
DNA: TGTGCCAGCAGGTCTCCGGGACTAGTCTCATACGAGCAGTACTTC
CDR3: CASRSPGLVSYEQYF

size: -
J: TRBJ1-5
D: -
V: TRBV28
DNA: TGTGCCAGCAGTCCCGTTGTGAGCAATCAGCCCCAGCATTTT
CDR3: CASSPVVSNQPQHF

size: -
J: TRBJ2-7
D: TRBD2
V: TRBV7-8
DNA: TGTGCCAGCAGCCCAACACTAGCGGGTTCTGTAGTTCACGAGCAGTACTTC
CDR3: CASSPTLAGSVVHEQYF

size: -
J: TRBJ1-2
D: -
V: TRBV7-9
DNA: TGTGCCAGCAGCTTATCGGGGGCTGGCTATGGCTACACCTTC
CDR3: CASSLSGAGYGYTF

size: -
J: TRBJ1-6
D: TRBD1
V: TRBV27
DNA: TGTGCCAGCAGTACACAGGGGACCTATAATTCACCCCTCCACTTT
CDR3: CASSTQGTYNSPLHF

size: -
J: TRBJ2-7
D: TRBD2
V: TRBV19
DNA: TGTGCCAGTAGACAACTTCCCGGGACTACCTACGAGCAGTACTTC
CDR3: CASRQLPGTTYEQYF

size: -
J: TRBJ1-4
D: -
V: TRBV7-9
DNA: TGTGCCAGCAGGGCAGGCGGGGAGACAACTAATGAAAAACTGTTTTTT
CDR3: CASRAGGETTNEKLFF

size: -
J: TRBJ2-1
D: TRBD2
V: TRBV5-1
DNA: TGCGCCAGCAGCTCTCTAGCGGGGGGGTTAGATGAGCAGTTCTTC
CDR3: CASSSLAGGLDEQFF

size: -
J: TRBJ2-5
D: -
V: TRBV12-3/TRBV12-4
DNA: TGTGCCAGCAGTTTAAGGGGCCGAGAGACCCAGTACTTC
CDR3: CASSLRGRETQYF

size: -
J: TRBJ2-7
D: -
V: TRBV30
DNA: TGTGCCTGGAGTGTCTCGGGGAAAGGGCGCGAGCAGTACTTC
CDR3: CAWSVSGKGREQYF

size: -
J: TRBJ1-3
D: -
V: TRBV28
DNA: TGTGCCAGCAATAGCGGGGGGACTGGAAACACCATATATTTT
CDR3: CASNSGGTGNTIYF

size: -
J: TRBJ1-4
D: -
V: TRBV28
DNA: TGTGCCAGCAGTTTAAGGGGCCTCAGAGAAAAACTGTTTTTT
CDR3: CASSLRGLREKLFF

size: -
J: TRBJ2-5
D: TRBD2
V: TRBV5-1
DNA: TGCGCCAGCAGCTTTTCGACTAGCGGGGGGGCCTTAGAGACCCAGTACTTC
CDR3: CASSFSTSGGALETQYF

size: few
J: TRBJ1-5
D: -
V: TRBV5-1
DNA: TGCGCCAGCAGCTTCGGGGGGAACAATCAGCCCCAGCATTTT
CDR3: CASSFGGNNQPQHF

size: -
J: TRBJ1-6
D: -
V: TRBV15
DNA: TGTGCCACCAGCAGAGGAAGAAGGAATTCACCCCTCCACTTT
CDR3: CATSRGRRNSPLHF

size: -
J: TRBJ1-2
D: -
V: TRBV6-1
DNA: TGTGCCAGCAGTGAAATCAGGGCAGAAAGCTATGGCTACACCTTC
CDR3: CASSEIRAESYGYTF

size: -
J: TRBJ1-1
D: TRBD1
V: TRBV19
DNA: TGTGCCAGTAGAACAGGGGGGACTGAAGCTTTCTTT
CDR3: CASRTGGTEAFF

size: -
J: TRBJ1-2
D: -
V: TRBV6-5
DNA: TGTGCCAGCAGTTACTCGAGGGCGGATGGCTACACCTTC
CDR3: CASSYSRADGYTF

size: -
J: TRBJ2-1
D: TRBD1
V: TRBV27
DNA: TGTGCCAGCAGTTTAAGGGACAGGGGCGGCAATGAGCAGTTCTTC
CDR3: CASSLRDRGGNEQFF

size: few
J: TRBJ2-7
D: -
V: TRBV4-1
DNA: TGCGCCAGCAGCCAATACGAGGGAAGGACCTCCTACGAGCAGTACTTC
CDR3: CASSQYEGRTSYEQYF

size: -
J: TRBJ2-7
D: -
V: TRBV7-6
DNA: TGTGCCAGCAGCTTAGGGGCCGGAAGCTCCTACGAGCAGTACTTC
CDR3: CASSLGAGSSYEQYF

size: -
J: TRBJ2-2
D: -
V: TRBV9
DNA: TGTGCCAGCAGCGTAGCAGGGATTAACACCGGGGAGCTGTTTTTT
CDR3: CASSVAGINTGELFF

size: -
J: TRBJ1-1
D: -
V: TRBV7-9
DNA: TGTGCCAGCAGCTCGACGATGAACACTGAAGCTTTCTTT
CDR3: CASSSTMNTEAFF

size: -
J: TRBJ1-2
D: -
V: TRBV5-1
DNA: TGCGCCAGCAGCTTGGCGGGGAGCAACTATGGCTACACCTTC
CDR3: CASSLAGSNYGYTF

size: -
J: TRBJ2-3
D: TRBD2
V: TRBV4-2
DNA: TGTGCCAGCAGCCCCAATATGCTTCGCGGGGGAACTACAGATACGCAGTATTTT
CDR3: CASSPNMLRGGTTDTQYF

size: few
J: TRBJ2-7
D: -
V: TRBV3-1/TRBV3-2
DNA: TGTGCCAGCAGCCAGGGGCCCCTCTCCTACGAGCAGTACTTC
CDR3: CASSQGPLSYEQYF

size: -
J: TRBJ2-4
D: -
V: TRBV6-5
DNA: TGTGCCAGCGAAGACAGGATAGCCACTTTGAATCAGTACTTC
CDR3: CASEDRIATLNQYF

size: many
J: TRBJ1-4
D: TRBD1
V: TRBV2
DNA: TGTGCCAGCAGTTCAATGACAGGGATTAATGAAAAACTGTTTTTT
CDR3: CASSSMTGINEKLFF

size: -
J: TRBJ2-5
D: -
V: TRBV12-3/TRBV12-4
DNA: TGTGCCAGCAGTAAACGGAAAGAGACCCAGTACTTC
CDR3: CASSKRKETQYF

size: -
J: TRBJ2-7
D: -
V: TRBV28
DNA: TGTGCCAGCAGTTTGATAAGGCAGGCCTCCTACGAGCAGTACTTC
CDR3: CASSLIRQASYEQYF

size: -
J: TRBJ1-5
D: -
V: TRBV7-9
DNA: TGTGCCAGCAGCTTAGAGGGAGGGTCTCAGCCCCAGCATTTT
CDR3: CASSLEGGSQPQHF

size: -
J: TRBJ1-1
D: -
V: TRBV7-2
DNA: TGTGCCAGCAGCTGGGGTCCCAACACTGAAGCTTTCTTT
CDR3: CASSWGPNTEAFF

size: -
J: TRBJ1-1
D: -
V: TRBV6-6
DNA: TGTGCCAGCAGTCCTAAACAGGGAGGGACTGAAGCTTTCTTT
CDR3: CASSPKQGGTEAFF

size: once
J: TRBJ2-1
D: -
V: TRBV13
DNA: TGTGCCAGCAGCCGAGGAGGGCAGGGCTACAATGAGCAGTTCTTC
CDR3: CASSRGGQGYNEQFF

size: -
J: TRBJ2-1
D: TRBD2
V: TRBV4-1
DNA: TGCGCCAGCAGCCAAGATCCTAGCGGGGTCTTCACCTACAATGAGCAGTTCTTC
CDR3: CASSQDPSGVFTYNEQFF

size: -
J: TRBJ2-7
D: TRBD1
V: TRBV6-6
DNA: TGTGCCAGCAGTTCGGGACAGGGGAGAAACGAGCAGTACTTC
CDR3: CASSSGQGRNEQYF